Each of the 30 T cell receptor beta chains below was sequenced from the same sample in a study of graft-versus-host responses after intestinal transplantation. These receptors lack a known antigen. The protocol was immunoSEQ multiplex PCR, while the TCRdb copy is restricted to in-frame clones and leaves out a portion. The sample shows 35,000 to 45,000 clones, approximately 95% of them seen only once. The specimen was unstimulated CD4+ T cells sorted from spleen or lymph node cells, collected before transplant. The receptor set was obtained from a human donor who was the organ donor for an intestinal transplant.

The V call is TRBV7-2, the J call TRBJ2-5; D might be TRBD1 or TRBD2, each matching 6 bases. CDR1 SGHTA and CDR2 FQGNSA come from the germline V gene. Trimming took 0 bases from V and 4 from J, leaving 12 bases between them. The CDR3 length is 15 residues. The CDR3 loop is CASSLALSGAETQYF. CDR3 sequence (DNA): TGTGCCAGCAGCTTAGCCTTATCGGGGGCAGAGACCCAGTACTTC.

This clone was seen once. V and J are TRBV7-2 and TRBJ2-7, with a possible D match to TRBD1 (5 bases). Trimming stripped 3 bases from V and 7 bases from J, with 10 bases between. Germline V gene lookup returns CDR1 SGHTA and CDR2 FQGNSA. The CDR3 is 12 amino acids. CDR3 in amino acids: CASSLYRTEQYF. The CDR3 bases are TGTGCCAGCAGCTTGTACCGGACAGAGCAGTACTTC. Full variable domain (rest looked up from reference TRBV7-2 and TRBJ2-7): GAGVSQSPSNKVTEKGKDVELRCDPISGHTALYWYRQSLGQGLEFLIYFQGNSAPDKSGLPSDRFSAERTGGSVSTLTIQRTQQEDSAVYLCASSLYRTEQYFGPGTRLTVT.

This chain connects TRBV5-4 to TRBJ1-2; 8 bases agree with TRBD1. In germline, CDR1 is SGHNT, CDR2 YYREEE (reference sequence). The ends lost 2 bases at V and 3 bases at J; junction bases unmatched: 12. CDR3 length: 17 amino acids. The CDR3 reads CASSLDPLTGGYYGYTF. The CDR3 DNA follows: TGTGCCAGCAGCTTAGATCCTCTTACAGGGGGATACTATGGCTACACCTTC.

The V gene is TRBV5-5, the J gene TRBJ2-3, with a weak D call TRBD1 (6 bases). The CDR3 is made up of 13 amino acids. CDR1 is SGHKS and CDR2 is YYEKEE in the germline V gene (reference sequence). Trimming took 4 bases from V and 2 from J, leaving 8 bases between them. This CDR3 is CASSRDITDTQYF. The CDR3 DNA reads as TGTGCCAGCAGCCGGGACATCACAGATACGCAGTATTTT.

The rearrangement joins TRBV7-7 to TRBJ2-3, with D unclear. CDR3 length: 14 amino acids. The V gene lost 2 bases and the J gene lost 3 bases, with 9 bases spanning the gap. Germline loops: CDR1 SSHAT, CDR2 FNYEAQ (reference sequence). The CDR3 DNA is TGTGCCAGCAGCTTATTGGGCGGAACAGATACGCAGTATTTT. This translates into CASSLLGGTDTQYF. The full variable domain, with the rest looked up from reference TRBV7-7 and TRBJ2-3, is GAGVSQSPRYKVTKRGQDVTLRCDPISSHATLYWYQQALGQGPEFLTYFNYEAQPDKSGLPSDRFSAERPEGSISTLTIQRTEQRDSAMYRCASSLLGGTDTQYFGPGTRLTVL.

CDR3 region: CAWSVSGNEQYF. In nucleotides, the CDR3 is TGTGCCTGGAGTGTCTCAGGGAATGAGCAGTACTTC. The chain joins TRBV30 to TRBJ2-7; possible D gene TRBD1, 5 bases. This CDR3 comprises 12 residues. Trimming cost V 0 bases and J 7 bases, with 10 bases left between them. Germline V gives CDR1 GTSNPN, CDR2 SVGIG (reference sequence).

There are a few counts of this clone. The chain recombines TRBV6-5 with TRBJ1-4; maybe TRBD1 (5 bases). There are 15 residues in the CDR3. V was shortened by 0 bases and J by 3 bases, with 8 bases between the two germline ends. Per germline, CDR1 MNHEY and CDR2 SVGAGI. The CDR3 sequence: CASSYSGHPNEKLFF. In DNA, the CDR3 is TGTGCCAGCAGTTACTCTGGACACCCTAATGAAAAACTGTTTTTT.

This chain joins TRBV4-3 and TRBJ1-1; perhaps TRBD1 as D (5 bases). V was clipped by 0 bases and J by 4 bases, with 24 bases between them. Per germline, CDR1 LGHNA and CDR2 YSLEER. The CDR3 consists of 19 residues. The CDR3 sequence is CASSQDRTGDVDVSTEAFF. CDR3 bases: TGCGCCAGCAGCCAAGACAGGACGGGGGACGTGGATGTGAGCACTGAAGCTTTCTTT.

The V call is TRBV5-1, the J call TRBJ2-2, with D tentatively TRBD1 (5 bases). Trimming pared 4 bases from V and 6 bases from J, leaving 13 bases between. The germline V gene encodes CDR1 SGHRS and CDR2 YFSETQ. This CDR3 comprises 14 residues. The CDR3: CASSKDSAAGELFF. In nucleotides, the CDR3 is TGCGCCAGCAGCAAAGACAGTGCTGCCGGGGAGCTGTTTTTT.

A few counts support this clone. The chain has TRBV18 and TRBJ1-1; D is undetermined. With 1 base removed from V and 0 bases from J, the gap between germline ends came to 9 bases. The CDR3 runs to 15 residues. The germline V gene encodes CDR1 KGHSH and CDR2 LQKENI. In DNA, the CDR3 is TGTGCCAGCTCACCACAAGCACTCATGAACACTGAAGCTTTCTTT. It codes for CASSPQALMNTEAFF.

V and J are TRBV2 and TRBJ1-2; maybe TRBD1 (5 bases). V was trimmed by 0 bases and J by 1 base, leaving 21 bases between them. CDR1 and CDR2 from the germline V gene are SNHLY and FYNNEI. The CDR3 length is 19 residues. CDR3 in DNA: TGTGCCAGCAGTGAAGCGCCATACAGGATCCCAAAAAATAACTATGGCTACACCTTC. Residues: CASSEAPYRIPKNNYGYTF.

The chain is built from TRBV30 and TRBJ2-7, with TRBD2 as a possible D gene (5 bases). This CDR3 region has 14 residues. Per the germline V gene, CDR1 is GTSNPN and CDR2 is SVGIG (reference sequence). V gave up 2 bases and J gave up 1 base, with 12 bases separating them. The CDR3 loop is CAWSSGVKSYEQYF. The CDR3 nucleotides read TGTGCCTGGAGTTCCGGGGTAAAATCCTACGAGCAGTACTTC.

The count of this clone is one. The chain couples TRBV30 to TRBJ2-7; D is ambiguous. This CDR3 is 17 amino acids long. The germline V and J ends were trimmed by 5 bases and 0 bases, with 23 bases remaining between them. Germline-derived CDR1 and CDR2 are GTSNPN and SVGIG (reference sequence). CDR3 residues: CAWASNFQEQFSYEQYF. CDR3 in DNA: TGTGCCTGGGCCTCTAACTTTCAGGAACAGTTCTCCTACGAGCAGTACTTC.

For the CDR3, the DNA is TGTGCCAGCAGCTCACCAGGGGGGTTCTACGAGCAGTACTTC. It codes for CASSSPGGFYEQYF. The gene calls are TRBV7-2 and TRBJ2-7, with D possibly being TRBD1 (7 bases). CDR1 is SGHTA, CDR2 FQGNSA, per germline. The CDR3 loop spans 14 amino acids. Deletions cut 4 bases from V and 3 bases from J, with 13 bases between.

This chain links TRBV5-5 with TRBJ1-2, with 9 bases that match TRBD1. The junction had 12 bases not matched to a gene; V was cut back by 0 bases and J by 0 bases. In germline, CDR1 is SGHKS, CDR2 YYEKEE (reference sequence). There are 19 residues in the CDR3. The CDR3 reads CASSLVGGTGTPPNYGYTF. CDR3 nucleotide sequence: TGTGCCAGCAGCTTGGTGGGGGGGACAGGGACACCCCCTAACTATGGCTACACCTTC.

The rearrangement links TRBV18 to TRBJ2-1; TRBD2 matches 9 bases. From germline, CDR1 is KGHSH and CDR2 LQKENI. This CDR3 is built from 16 residues. Germline trimming cut 2 bases from V and 8 bases from J; bases unmatched to any gene: 10. In DNA, the CDR3 is TGTGCCAGCTCACCAAAGACGCCTAGCGGGGACCATGAGCAGTTCTTC. It codes for CASSPKTPSGDHEQFF.

To note about this clone: One end of the junction does not line up with germline, which may come from a read error. V gene TRBV27 combines with J gene TRBJ2-6; 9 bases are a match to TRBD2. Germline V gene lookup returns CDR1 MNHEY and CDR2 SMNVEV (reference sequence). The CDR3 runs to 18 residues. CDR3 in amino acids: CASSLSSGISSGANVLTF. DNA for the CDR3: TGTGCCAGCAGTCTATCTAGCGGGATAAGCTCTGGGGCCAACGTCCTGACTTTC.

The chain has TRBV13 and TRBJ2-5; 12 nucleotides match TRBD2. The germline CDR1 and CDR2 sequences are PRHDT and FYEKMQ (reference sequence). CDR3 length: 16 amino acids. The ends lost 1 base at V and 4 bases at J; junction bases unmatched: 4. This CDR3 is CASSLVLAGGLETQYF. The CDR3 nucleotides read TGTGCCAGCAGCTTAGTTCTAGCGGGGGGGCTAGAGACCCAGTACTTC.

This chain links TRBV19 with TRBJ1-1; D possibly corresponds to TRBD1 (5 bases). CDR1 is LNHDA and CDR2 is SQIVND in the germline V gene (reference sequence). The CDR3 loop spans 14 amino acids. The V gene lost 5 bases and the J gene lost 3 bases, with 13 bases spanning the gap. The CDR3 sequence: CASSRGRAYTEAFF. The CDR3, as DNA: TGTGCCAGTAGTCGGGGGAGGGCTTACACTGAAGCTTTCTTT.

This rearrangement joins TRBV11-3 to TRBJ1-1; D gene unclear. Trimming cost V 0 bases and J 1 base, with 9 bases left between them. Per germline, CDR1 SGHNT and CDR2 YENEEA. This CDR3 comprises 15 residues. CDR3 nucleotides: TGTGCCAGCAGCTTAGATCAAGGCTGGAACACTGAAGCTTTCTTT. Translating it yields CASSLDQGWNTEAFF.

The chain links TRBV5-1 to TRBJ1-3; TRBD1 aligns across 9 bases. The V and J ends lost 2 bases and 1 base, in that order; junction bases with no gene match: 7. CDR1 is SGHRS and CDR2 is YFSETQ in the germline V gene. CDR3 length equals 17 residues. CDR3 coding DNA: TGCGCCAGCAGCTTCGAGAACAGGGGGCAATCTGGAAACACCATATATTTT. Translating it yields CASSFENRGQSGNTIYF. Drawing the rest from reference TRBV5-1 and TRBJ1-3, the complete variable domain is KAGVTQTPRYLIKTRGQQVTLSCSPISGHRSVSWYQQTPGQGLQFLFEYFSETQRNKGNFPGRFSGRQFSNSRSEMNVSTLELGDSALYLCASSFENRGQSGNTIYFGEGSWLTVV.

The chain is built from TRBV29-1 and TRBJ2-3; 13 nucleotides align to TRBD2. V was clipped by 6 bases and J by 6 bases; unmatched bases: 9. Germline CDR1 reads SQVTM; CDR2 reads ANQGSEA. This CDR3 region has 15 residues. The CDR3 DNA follows: TGCAGCGTAGCACTAGCGGGGGGGTTAAGGGATACGCAGTATTTT. The encoded protein is CSVALAGGLRDTQYF.

The V and J genes are TRBV6-5 and TRBJ2-1, with D unresolved. The CDR3 runs to 13 residues. Germline CDR1 MNHEY, CDR2 SVGAGI. Between the trimmed V and J ends, which lost 8 bases and 8 bases, there was a span of 16 bases. CDR3 sequence: CASFEVGPHEQFF. The CDR3 DNA follows: TGTGCCAGCTTTGAGGTCGGGCCCCATGAGCAGTTCTTC.

The chain recombines TRBV5-3 with TRBJ2-7; D not certain. TRBV5-3 is placed among ORFs of uncertain function. V shed 0 bases and J shed 0 bases, with 10 bases lying between them. This CDR3 comprises 15 residues. The CDR3 sequence: CARSLASASSYEQYF. CDR3 nucleotide sequence: TGTGCCAGAAGCTTGGCCAGTGCCAGCTCCTACGAGCAGTACTTC.

The V and J genes are TRBV5-5 and TRBJ1-3, with D hard to call. Trimming shortened V by 0 bases and J by 0 bases, and 10 bases separated the two germline ends. This CDR3 is 16 amino acids long. CDR1 and CDR2 (germline): SGHKS, YYEKEE (reference sequence). The chain's CDR3 is CASSLGGSSSGNTIYF. The CDR3 bases are TGTGCCAGCAGCTTGGGTGGGTCAAGCTCTGGAAACACCATATATTTT.

This chain connects TRBV18 to TRBJ1-2; 10 bases map to TRBD1. This CDR3 comprises 16 residues. V lost 3 bases, J lost 4 bases, and 8 bases stayed unmatched. Germline CDR1 is KGHSH and CDR2 is LQKENI. In DNA, the CDR3 is TGTGCCAGCTCACCTGCGACAGGGGGCAGTCGCTATGGCTACACCTTC. Translated, it gives CASSPATGGSRYGYTF.

This chain links TRBV6-1 with TRBJ1-2, with a possible D match to TRBD1 (5 bases). This CDR3 has 14 amino acids. Per the germline V gene, CDR1 is MNHNS and CDR2 is SASEGT. With 2 bases removed from V and 4 bases from J, the gap between germline ends came to 11 bases. CDR3 nucleotide sequence: TGTGCCAGCAGTGAATTCGGCAGGGTCTATGGCTACACCTTC. Translating it yields CASSEFGRVYGYTF.

The chain joins TRBV27 to TRBJ2-2; no clear D gene. V lost 4 bases and J 3 bases, leaving 18 bases between the germline ends. CDR3 size: 17 residues. Germline-derived CDR1 and CDR2 are MNHEY and SMNVEV (reference sequence). The CDR3 spells CASSSSIDWSYTGELFF. In DNA form, the CDR3 reads TGTGCCAGCAGTTCCTCCATCGACTGGTCGTACACCGGGGAGCTGTTTTTT.

V and J are TRBV2 and TRBJ1-4, with no clear D. V was trimmed by 3 bases and J by 5 bases, leaving 1 base between them. CDR1 is SNHLY and CDR2 is FYNNEI in the germline V gene. The CDR3 sequence is 11 residues long. The DNA for the CDR3 is TGTGCCAGCAGTGAGAATGAAAAACTGTTTTTT. Its translation is CASSENEKLFF.

This CDR3 reads CSVAGQGDYEQYF. CDR3 DNA: TGCAGCGTTGCGGGACAGGGGGACTACGAGCAGTACTTC. The chain combines TRBV29-1 with TRBJ2-7; the match to TRBD1 covers 11 bases. Germline CDR1 reads SQVTM; CDR2 reads ANQGSEA. This CDR3 is 13 amino acids long. Unmatched junction bases numbered 2, after V lost 4 bases and J lost 3 bases.